Sequencing of this T cell receptor (beta chain) was carried out in a study of T cell responses to AZD1222 COVID-19 vaccine. The CDR3 spans 16 residues. The J segment lost 0 bases and the V segment lost 2 bases, leaving 4 bases of the junction unmatched. Germline CDR1 and CDR2: MNHEY and SMNVEV (reference sequence). TCRdb's table, derived via immunoSEQ multiplex PCR, lists solely in-frame clones and lacks some. The sample lists about 49,000 clones, more than 60% occurring once. In its sample, this clone was seen a few times. The antigen remains unidentified. Study findings and constraints: Repertoires were sampled only after the peak T cell response.

The source material was peripheral blood, sampled on day 0 of MenACWY control vaccination. The sequence derives from an adult in good health. The rearrangement links TRBV27 to TRBJ2-5; 9 bases map to TRBD2. CDR3 nucleotide sequence: TGTGCCAGCAGTTTACTAGCGGGAAATTACCAAGAGACCCAGTACTTC. Amino acids: CASSLLAGNYQETQYF.